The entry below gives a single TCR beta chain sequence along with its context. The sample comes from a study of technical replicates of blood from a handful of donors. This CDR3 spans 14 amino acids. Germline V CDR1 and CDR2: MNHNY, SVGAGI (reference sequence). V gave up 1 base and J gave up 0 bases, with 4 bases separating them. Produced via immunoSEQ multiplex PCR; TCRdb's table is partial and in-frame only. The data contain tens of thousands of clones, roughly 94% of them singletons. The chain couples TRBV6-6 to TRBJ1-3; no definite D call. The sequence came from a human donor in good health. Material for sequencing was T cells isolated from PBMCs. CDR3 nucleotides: TGTGCCAGCAGTTACTTAGACTCTGGAAACACCATATATTTT. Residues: CASSYLDSGNTIYF.